The rows below give T cell receptor beta chains drawn from one sample of a study of identical twins. TCRdb re-called the 5' RACE reads with MiXCR, one entry per CDR3 protein. The sample has approximately 890,000 distinct CDR3 sequences, around an eighth seen once; the top ten hold 1.5% to 2%. These sequences were also reported in another study, on yellow fever vaccine responses in identical twins.

The sample taken for sequencing was PBMCs. The origin of the receptors is a woman aged 18 to 35 in good health. CDR3s include the opening cysteine and the closing phenylalanine or tryptophan. A D gene is named only where the DNA matches it firmly. Part of the rows lack a size; the others show once, few, many or a class for expanded clones.

cdr3_nt: TGTGCCAGCAGCCAAGATAGCGGGAGGGCTACAGATACGCAGTATTTT; cdr3_aa: CASSQDSGRATDTQYF; clone_size: many; v_call: TRBV4-2; j_call: TRBJ2-3; d_call: TRBD2
cdr3_nt: TGTGCCACCAGCAGCGGAGAAGCAGGGGCGGATCAGCCCCAGCATTTT; cdr3_aa: CATSSGEAGADQPQHF; clone_size: few; v_call: TRBV15; j_call: TRBJ1-5; d_call: NA
cdr3_nt: TGTGCCAGCAGTTTAGTGGGACAGGGTGCAGCTTTCTTT; cdr3_aa: CASSLVGQGAAFF; clone_size: many; v_call: TRBV27; j_call: TRBJ1-1; d_call: TRBD1
cdr3_nt: TGCGCCAGCAGCCCCTACAGGAACGAAAACACTGAAGCTTTCTTT; cdr3_aa: CASSPYRNENTEAFF; clone_size: NA; v_call: TRBV5-1; j_call: TRBJ1-1; d_call: NA
cdr3_nt: TGCAGTGCTAGACGACTAGCGGGGTTATGGGAGACCCAGTACTTC; cdr3_aa: CSARRLAGLWETQYF; clone_size: few; v_call: TRBV20-1; j_call: TRBJ2-5; d_call: TRBD2
cdr3_nt: TGCAGTGTACTAGCGGGGGGGCGGGGGCAGTTCTTC; cdr3_aa: CSVLAGGRGQFF; clone_size: NA; v_call: TRBV20-1; j_call: TRBJ2-1; d_call: TRBD2
cdr3_nt: TGTGCCACCTCAGCGGGAGTTGGACAAGAGACCCAGTACTTC; cdr3_aa: CATSAGVGQETQYF; clone_size: NA; v_call: TRBV24-1; j_call: TRBJ2-5; d_call: TRBD2
cdr3_nt: TGTGCCAGCAGTGAAGCGCAAAGTTCGACTCGTAAGGAGTACTTC; cdr3_aa: CASSEAQSSTRKEYF; clone_size: few; v_call: TRBV6-1; j_call: TRBJ2-7; d_call: NA
cdr3_nt: TGCGCCAGCAGCCAAGATCGGTGGGAGCGATCAACTAATGAAAAACTGTTTTTT; cdr3_aa: CASSQDRWERSTNEKLFF; clone_size: NA; v_call: TRBV4-1; j_call: TRBJ1-4; d_call: NA
cdr3_nt: TGTGCCAGCAGTCACCGACAGCGTTTGAACACTGAAGCTTTCTTT; cdr3_aa: CASSHRQRLNTEAFF; clone_size: NA; v_call: TRBV12-3/TRBV12-4; j_call: TRBJ1-1; d_call: NA
cdr3_nt: TGTGCCAGCAGTTACCACTACCTGGCGGGGGGATGGAATGAGCAGTTCTTC; cdr3_aa: CASSYHYLAGGWNEQFF; clone_size: NA; v_call: TRBV6-5; j_call: TRBJ2-1; d_call: TRBD2
cdr3_nt: TGCGCCAGCAGCTACGACAGGGTTGGTAATCAGCCCCAGCATTTT; cdr3_aa: CASSYDRVGNQPQHF; clone_size: NA; v_call: TRBV5-1; j_call: TRBJ1-5; d_call: TRBD1
cdr3_nt: TGTGCCAGCAGCTTGGTTGCGAGGTCAGCTGAAGCTTTCTTT; cdr3_aa: CASSLVARSAEAFF; clone_size: few; v_call: TRBV5-5; j_call: TRBJ1-1; d_call: NA
cdr3_nt: TGTGCCAGCAGTGAATCCTTGGACAATCAGCCCCAGCATTTT; cdr3_aa: CASSESLDNQPQHF; clone_size: NA; v_call: TRBV6-1; j_call: TRBJ1-5; d_call: NA
cdr3_nt: TGTGCCAGCAGTTTAGTTAGCGGGGGGGCCGGTGAGCAGTTCTTC; cdr3_aa: CASSLVSGGAGEQFF; clone_size: few; v_call: TRBV12-3/TRBV12-4; j_call: TRBJ2-1; d_call: TRBD2
cdr3_nt: TGTGCCAGCAGCTTAGTTGGGGCAGTATTCACACCCCTCCACTTT; cdr3_aa: CASSLVGAVFTPLHF; clone_size: NA; v_call: TRBV7-2; j_call: TRBJ1-6; d_call: NA
cdr3_nt: TGTGCCAGCAGTTTAGGAAGAGGGGGGGCATTACGCCGACAAGAGACCCAGTACTTC; cdr3_aa: CASSLGRGGALRRQETQYF; clone_size: few; v_call: TRBV28; j_call: TRBJ2-5; d_call: NA
cdr3_nt: TGTGCCAGCAGCCCAGGGACTAGCGGGGCCGCCGGGGAGCTGTTTTTT; cdr3_aa: CASSPGTSGAAGELFF; clone_size: NA; v_call: TRBV7-9; j_call: TRBJ2-2; d_call: TRBD2
cdr3_nt: TGCGCCAGCAGCCAAGGACTAGCGGGGAGTCCAGGAGAGACCCAGTACTTC; cdr3_aa: CASSQGLAGSPGETQYF; clone_size: many; v_call: TRBV5-1; j_call: TRBJ2-5; d_call: TRBD2
cdr3_nt: TGTGCCAGCCGGGTAGCGTACTACAATGAGCAGTTCTTC; cdr3_aa: CASRVAYYNEQFF; clone_size: NA; v_call: TRBV5-6; j_call: TRBJ2-1; d_call: NA
cdr3_nt: TGCAGCGTTGAAGACGGCGGGACCTACAATGAGCAGTTCTTC; cdr3_aa: CSVEDGGTYNEQFF; clone_size: NA; v_call: TRBV29-1; j_call: TRBJ2-1; d_call: NA
cdr3_nt: TGCGCCAGCGGGGACAGGCCGCAGGGTGAAAAACTGTTTTTT; cdr3_aa: CASGDRPQGEKLFF; clone_size: few; v_call: TRBV4-1; j_call: TRBJ1-4; d_call: TRBD1
cdr3_nt: TGTGCCAGCAGTTTAGCGGCAGGGGGCTTCAACGAGCAGTACTTC; cdr3_aa: CASSLAAGGFNEQYF; clone_size: few; v_call: TRBV12-3/TRBV12-4; j_call: TRBJ2-7; d_call: TRBD1
cdr3_nt: TGCGCCAGCAGTACTAGCGGGAGATTTTCGAATGAGCAGTTCTTC; cdr3_aa: CASSTSGRFSNEQFF; clone_size: NA; v_call: TRBV5-1; j_call: TRBJ2-1; d_call: TRBD2
cdr3_nt: TGTGCCAGCAGCGTCGGGGGTGTGTACAATGAGCAGTTCTTC; cdr3_aa: CASSVGGVYNEQFF; clone_size: few; v_call: TRBV7-8; j_call: TRBJ2-1; d_call: NA
cdr3_nt: TGTGCCACCATCCCCGGACAGGGAATGAACACTGAAGCTTTCTTT; cdr3_aa: CATIPGQGMNTEAFF; clone_size: few; v_call: TRBV6-1; j_call: TRBJ1-1; d_call: TRBD1
cdr3_nt: TGCAGCGTTGATCGGACGGTCTATGGCTACACCTTC; cdr3_aa: CSVDRTVYGYTF; clone_size: NA; v_call: TRBV29-1; j_call: TRBJ1-2; d_call: NA
cdr3_nt: TGTGCCAGCAGTGGAGGGACGGCACCCTACGAGCAGTACTTC; cdr3_aa: CASSGGTAPYEQYF; clone_size: NA; v_call: TRBV2; j_call: TRBJ2-7; d_call: NA
cdr3_nt: TGTGCCAGCAGCAAGGGACTAGCGGGATGGAATGAGCAGTTCTTC; cdr3_aa: CASSKGLAGWNEQFF; clone_size: NA; v_call: TRBV11-3; j_call: TRBJ2-1; d_call: TRBD2
cdr3_nt: TGCGCCAGCAGCCAAATGCTCGGCGAGCAGTACTTC; cdr3_aa: CASSQMLGEQYF; clone_size: NA; v_call: TRBV4-1; j_call: TRBJ2-7; d_call: NA
cdr3_nt: TGCGCCAGCAACCCGGGGACCAGGGCTAGATCCCTATCCTACAATGAGCAGTTCTTC; cdr3_aa: CASNPGTRARSLSYNEQFF; clone_size: NA; v_call: TRBV5-1; j_call: TRBJ2-1; d_call: NA
cdr3_nt: TGCAGTGCTAGCCCAGGTTACTCACCCCTCCACTTT; cdr3_aa: CSASPGYSPLHF; clone_size: few; v_call: TRBV20-1; j_call: TRBJ1-6; d_call: NA
cdr3_nt: TGTGCCAGCAGCTACGAAGAGGGCCTTGGGGCCAACGTCCTGACTTTC; cdr3_aa: CASSYEEGLGANVLTF; clone_size: NA; v_call: TRBV3-1; j_call: TRBJ2-6; d_call: NA
cdr3_nt: TGCGCCAGCAGCTTGCGTGTCCTTCGGGGTAGGGATAATTCACCCCTCCACTTT; cdr3_aa: CASSLRVLRGRDNSPLHF; clone_size: few; v_call: TRBV5-1; j_call: TRBJ1-6; d_call: NA
cdr3_nt: TGTGCCAGCGGTTTTGGGGGTCGAACCTCTGGGGCCAACGTCCTGACTTTC; cdr3_aa: CASGFGGRTSGANVLTF; clone_size: few; v_call: TRBV12-3/TRBV12-4; j_call: TRBJ2-6; d_call: NA
cdr3_nt: TGTGCCAGCAGCTTAAGCGATTACAATGAGCAGTTCTTC; cdr3_aa: CASSLSDYNEQFF; clone_size: few; v_call: TRBV11-2; j_call: TRBJ2-1; d_call: NA
cdr3_nt: TGTGCCAGCAGCTTAACCCTTAGGGGAGGGGAGACCCAGTACTTC; cdr3_aa: CASSLTLRGGETQYF; clone_size: NA; v_call: TRBV7-9; j_call: TRBJ2-5; d_call: TRBD2
cdr3_nt: TGTGCCAGCAGCCGACAGGGGGGTCAGCCCCAGCATTTT; cdr3_aa: CASSRQGGQPQHF; clone_size: many; v_call: TRBV16; j_call: TRBJ1-5; d_call: TRBD1
cdr3_nt: TGTGCCAGCTCACCAAATCTAGAGACCCAGTACTTC; cdr3_aa: CASSPNLETQYF; clone_size: NA; v_call: TRBV18; j_call: TRBJ2-5; d_call: NA
cdr3_nt: TGTGCCAGCAGCAAGGGACGCTCGCCGTACTTC; cdr3_aa: CASSKGRSPYF; clone_size: few; v_call: TRBV5-6; j_call: TRBJ2-5; d_call: NA
cdr3_nt: TGTGCCAGCAGTCGGGACCTTAACTCCTACAATGAGCAGTTCTTC; cdr3_aa: CASSRDLNSYNEQFF; clone_size: many; v_call: TRBV12-3/TRBV12-4; j_call: TRBJ2-1; d_call: NA
cdr3_nt: TGTGCCAGCAGCCAGGAACGGGACAGCTCGTCCACCGGGGAGCTGTTTTTT; cdr3_aa: CASSQERDSSSTGELFF; clone_size: many; v_call: TRBV7-9; j_call: TRBJ2-2; d_call: TRBD1
cdr3_nt: TGTGCCAGCAGCCCCGGGCAGCTTAACTATGGCTACACCTTC; cdr3_aa: CASSPGQLNYGYTF; clone_size: many; v_call: TRBV3-1; j_call: TRBJ1-2; d_call: NA
cdr3_nt: TGTGCCAGCAGCTTTAGGGGACAGGGAATCTCCGAGCAGTACTTC; cdr3_aa: CASSFRGQGISEQYF; clone_size: few; v_call: TRBV7-2; j_call: TRBJ2-7; d_call: TRBD1
cdr3_nt: TGTGCCAGCAGTGAGTTGCCTAGCGGGGATGAGCAGTTCTTC; cdr3_aa: CASSELPSGDEQFF; clone_size: NA; v_call: TRBV2; j_call: TRBJ2-1; d_call: TRBD2
cdr3_nt: TGTGCCAGCAGCCCAGAGACTAGCCGGTACAATGAGCAGTTCTTC; cdr3_aa: CASSPETSRYNEQFF; clone_size: many; v_call: TRBV9; j_call: TRBJ2-1; d_call: TRBD2
cdr3_nt: TGTGCCAGCAGACTTATAGCGGGAGGGAGCACAGATACGCAGTATTTT; cdr3_aa: CASRLIAGGSTDTQYF; clone_size: few; v_call: TRBV27; j_call: TRBJ2-3; d_call: TRBD2
cdr3_nt: TGTGCCAGCAGTGACGCTAGCGGGAGGAGGAGCTCCTACAATGAGCAGTTCTTC; cdr3_aa: CASSDASGRRSSYNEQFF; clone_size: few; v_call: TRBV12-3/TRBV12-4; j_call: TRBJ2-1; d_call: TRBD2
cdr3_nt: TGTGCCAGCAGTTCTTACGTAACAGGGTTCGGAGAGACCCAGTACTTC; cdr3_aa: CASSSYVTGFGETQYF; clone_size: NA; v_call: TRBV12-3/TRBV12-4; j_call: TRBJ2-5; d_call: NA